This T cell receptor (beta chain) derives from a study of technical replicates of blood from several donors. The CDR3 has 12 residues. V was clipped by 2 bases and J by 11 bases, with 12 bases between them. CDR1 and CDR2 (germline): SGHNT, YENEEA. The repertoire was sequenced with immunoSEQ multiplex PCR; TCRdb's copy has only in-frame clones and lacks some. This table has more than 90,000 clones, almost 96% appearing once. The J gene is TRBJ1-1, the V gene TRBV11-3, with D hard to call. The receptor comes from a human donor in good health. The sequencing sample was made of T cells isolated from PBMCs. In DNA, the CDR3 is TGTGCCAGCAGCTTAACGCGGTCGAGGGCTTTCTTT. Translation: CASSLTRSRAFF.